Shown below are 4 T cell receptor beta chains from a single sample sequenced in a study of T cell responses to AZD1222 COVID-19 vaccine. Profiled with immunoSEQ multiplex PCR; TCRdb holds only in-frame clones, not every one. The data show roughly 100,000 clones, roughly nine tenths seen once. The sample in question was peripheral blood, obtained on day 0 of AZD1222 vaccination. The receptors originated from an adult in good health.

The V call is TRBV19, the J call TRBJ2-3; 9 positions agree with TRBD2. In germline, CDR1 is LNHDA, CDR2 SQIVND (reference sequence). This CDR3 has 14 amino acids. V was pared by 6 bases and J by 6 bases, with 7 bases of the junction left unmatched. The CDR3 DNA is TGTGCCAGTAGAGGAGCGGGGGGTCCGGATACGCAGTATTTT. Translating it yields CASRGAGGPDTQYF.

The V gene is TRBV5-1, the J gene TRBJ1-2; D gene uncertain. Trimming stripped 0 bases from V and 8 bases from J, with 5 bases between. Germline CDR1 reads SGHRS; CDR2 reads YFSETQ. This CDR3 contains 11 residues. The CDR3 coding sequence is TGCGCCAGCAGCTTGGACAGAGGCTACACCTTC. Encoded protein: CASSLDRGYTF.

This sequence joins TRBV9 and TRBJ2-1; D gene uncertain. CDR1 is SGDLS, CDR2 YYNGEE, per germline. The V end was cut by 0 bases, the J end by 0 bases, with 13 bases between. There are 17 residues in the CDR3. In DNA, the CDR3 is TGTGCCAGCAGCGTAGTCCCCAGGCCGAGCTCCTACAATGAGCAGTTCTTC. Amino acids: CASSVVPRPSSYNEQFF.

The chain combines TRBV28 with TRBJ2-2; D not certain. V was shortened by 3 bases and J by 5 bases, with 10 bases between the two germline ends. This CDR3 region has 14 residues. CDR1 MDHEN and CDR2 SYDVKM come from the germline V gene. DNA for the CDR3: TGTGCCAGCAGTTTGTCCAGACGGACCGGGGAGCTGTTTTTT. Residues: CASSLSRRTGELFF.